The subject of this entry is one TCR beta chain. Which antigen it targets is not known. Base qualities were left out, and no much larger clone turns up one base away. This sample was taken from a study of cytomegalovirus exposure and HLA in healthy donors (dated by TCRdb to the late 2010s). For the study in its entirety: The 666 repertoires of the first cohort and the 110 or so validation repertoires were produced on the same platform, according to a later analysis. The study was designed to test whether signatures of past pathogen exposure could be identified by cataloging public T cell receptors. In addition to the first cohort of about 650 subjects, a separate validation cohort of around 110 different subjects was used. To predict cytomegalovirus infection status, the study combined high-throughput TCR immunosequencing, statistical association of individual TCRs with disease status, and machine learning.

Receptor amplification or capture employed the immunoSEQ multiplex PCR assay. In the paper's pipeline: To diagnose cytomegalovirus status from the catalog of TCR beta chain sequences, a statistical classification framework was built. As stored in TCRdb, this immuneACCESS dataset retains in-frame rearrangements with V and J assigned. A fraction of the clones does not appear; measured against another copy, unresolved V genes explain less than half of the discrepancy, and the remainder lacks a known reason. The DNA was the basis for D and trimming; V, J and clone size are from that table. This sample holds some 170,000 clones; approximately 86% were observed only once. The ten largest clones capture less than 3.5% of the sample. Overall results and qualifications from the work: The study listed 150 to 200 TCR beta chains as associated with cytomegalovirus. While some public TCRs were present in many individuals, most TCR sequences turned up only very rarely across donors. In vitro tests confirmed that a few of the cytomegalovirus-associated TCR beta chains recognize cytomegalovirus antigens. Cytomegalovirus status was reported to be diagnosed by the classifier with high specificity and sensitivity in both the original and validation cohorts. The validation cohort had no HLA typing available for a later analysis, so co-occurrence within that cohort was assessed over all 120 or so repertoires. The authors suggested that the approach could potentially be generalized to other disease states and immunological phenotypes. A later analysis found that TCRs clustered in the first cohort also tended to co-occur in the 120 validation repertoires, with approximately 94% of cluster scores above 0.

From the cysteine through the phenylalanine, the CDR3 covers 14 amino acids. Of the read, only the CDR3 DNA is kept; its 42 bases are in frame from base 1. The germline V gene provides CDR1 SGHAT and CDR2 FQNNGV. V loses 3 bases of germline sequence and J loses 7 bases, and the interval between the two ends is 13 bases. The donors belonged to the validation cohort of 90 to 150 subjects, which was separate from the approximately 610-subject first cohort. Recombination connected TRBV11-2 to TRBJ2-1, with the D gene uncertain. The clonotype originates from a man between 18 and 35 years old in good health and CMV-seropositive. The sample was PBMCs. The nucleotide sequence reads TGTGCCAGCAGCTTGATAAAACAGCCTAATGAGCAGTTCTTC. Its product reads: CASSLIKQPNEQFF.